One sample yielded the 14 T cell receptor beta chains listed below, sequenced in a study of human T cells and chemical hapten exposure. TCRdb reprocessed the RACE reads with MiXCR, giving one entry per CDR3 protein. The data hold 40,000 to 50,000 distinct CDR3 sequences, with just under 4% observed a single time. Time point defined: patch test 1, 2 weeks after DPC sensitization. Described treatment: therapeutic diphenylcyclopropenone sensitization with weekly scalp DPC. From whole blood left unfractionated, total RNA was extracted. The sample here was whole blood, taken in connection with sensitization to the hapten diphenylcyclopropenone (DPC). The receptors stem from a man aged 50 to 60 with alopecia areata. Some clones in this sample may be carry-over from other donors' samples.

At least ten counts were recorded for this clonotype. The chain links TRBV28 to TRBJ2-7; maybe TRBD2 (6 bases). Germline CDR1 reads MDHEN; CDR2 reads SYDVKM. The CDR3 length is 11 residues. Between the trimmed V and J ends, which lost 9 bases and 3 bases, there was a span of 9 bases. CDR3 DNA: TGTGCCAGTGGAGGGAACTACGAGCAGTACTTC. Amino acids: CASGGNYEQYF.

This clonotype was observed many times. This chain joins TRBV10-3 and TRBJ2-3; 11 nucleotides align to TRBD2. The trim removed 0 bases at V and 0 bases at J, leaving 5 bases unmatched. The germline V gene encodes CDR1 ENHRY and CDR2 SYGVKD. The CDR3 loop spans 18 amino acids. The CDR3 spells CAISESTSGTTSTDTQYF. The CDR3 DNA reads TGTGCCATCAGTGAGTCGACTAGCGGGACTACTAGCACAGATACGCAGTATTTT.

This clonotype was found many times. The rearrangement joins TRBV29-1 to TRBJ2-5; D could derive from TRBD1 or TRBD2 (6 bases each). Trimming removed 4 bases from V and 4 bases from J, with 22 bases in between. This CDR3 is built from 16 residues. The germline gives CDR1 SQVTM, CDR2 ANQGSEA. This chain's CDR3 is CSVGFGSRGRRETQYF. The DNA of the CDR3 is TGCAGCGTTGGGTTTGGGTCCCGGGGGCGGAGAGAGACCCAGTACTTC.

At least ten counts were recorded for this clonotype. CDR3: CSVAGGVEEQYF. The CDR3 DNA is TGCAGCGTTGCAGGGGGGGTGGAAGAGCAGTACTTC. This chain uses TRBV29-1 with TRBJ2-7, with D possibly called TRBD1 or TRBD2 (7 bases each). Trimming stripped 4 bases from V and 7 bases from J, with 14 bases between. Germline V lookup: CDR1 SQVTM, CDR2 ANQGSEA. This CDR3 has 12 amino acids.

This clonotype was seen ten or more times. The chain recombines TRBV6-6 with TRBJ1-2, with 7 bases aligning to TRBD1. This CDR3 region has 15 residues. V shed 0 bases, J shed 5 bases, and the junction held 6 bases outside the gene matches. CDR1 is MNHNY, CDR2 SVGAGI, per germline (reference sequence). The CDR3 sequence: CASSYSSDRAYGYTF. In nucleotides, the CDR3 is TGTGCCAGCAGTTACTCCTCTGACAGGGCTTATGGCTACACCTTC.

This clonotype was counted at least ten times. This chain uses TRBV20-1 with TRBJ2-7; 11 bases are shared with TRBD2. Unmatched junction bases numbered 4, after V lost 0 bases and J lost 3 bases. Germline V gene data show CDR1 as DFQATT and CDR2 as SNEGSKA (reference sequence). This CDR3 spans 15 amino acids. The CDR3 spells CSAREGLADYYEQYF. The CDR3, as DNA: TGCAGTGCTAGAGAGGGACTAGCGGATTACTACGAGCAGTACTTC.

This clonotype was seen ten or more times. The chain uses TRBV12-3 or TRBV12-4 and TRBJ1-4; maybe TRBD1 (5 bases). The CDR3 has 15 amino acids. Trimming removed 4 bases at V and 8 bases at J, with 17 bases between. In nucleotides, the CDR3 is TGTGCCAGCAGTTCCTCGACAGATTTAGGCGAAAAACTGTTTTTT. As protein: CASSSSTDLGEKLFF.

This clonotype was counted many times. The chain is built from TRBV4-2 and TRBJ1-5; 7 nucleotides match TRBD1. The length of the CDR3 is 15 residues. J gave up 3 bases and V 3 bases, and 5 bases lay outside the gene matches. In germline, CDR1 is LGHNA, CDR2 YNFKEQ. The CDR3 is CASSQRQGDNQPQHF. As DNA, the CDR3 is TGTGCCAGCAGCCAGCGACAGGGAGACAATCAGCCCCAGCATTTT.

This clonotype has just a few counts. The genes are TRBV28 and TRBJ2-7; 9 bases line up with TRBD2. With 8 bases clipped from V and 7 bases from J, the junction kept 9 bases outside the gene matches. From germline, CDR1 is MDHEN and CDR2 SYDVKM. The CDR3 spans 13 residues. CDR3: CASGGGASLEQYF. In DNA, the CDR3 is TGTGCCAGCGGCGGGGGGGCTTCTTTAGAGCAGTACTTC. Together with reference TRBV28 and TRBJ2-7, the CDR3 gives the full variable domain: DVKVTQSSRYLVKRTGEKVFLECVQDMDHENMFWYRQDPGLGLRLIYFSYDVKMKEKGDIPEGYSVSREKKERFSLILESASTNQTSMYLCASGGGASLEQYFGPGTRLTVT.

This clonotype was seen many times. The chain combines TRBV6-1 with TRBJ2-3; D is undetermined. The CDR3 covers 14 residues. V lost 4 bases and J lost 0, with 8 bases in between. CDR1 and CDR2 (germline): MNHNS, SASEGT. CDR3 coding DNA: TGTGCCAGCAGTGTACGCGATAGCACAGATACGCAGTATTTT. Translating it yields CASSVRDSTDTQYF.

This clonotype has a count of ten or more. The rearrangement joins TRBV5-1 to TRBJ2-7; unclear D gene. Between the trimmed V and J ends, which lost 2 bases and 2 bases, there was a span of 14 bases. Germline-derived CDR1 and CDR2 are SGHRS and YFSETQ. CDR3 size: 15 residues. CDR3 bases: TGCGCCAGCAGCTTTGCGGCTACAAATGCCTACGAGCAGTACTTC. This sequence encodes CASSFAATNAYEQYF.

This clonotype occurred many times. The J gene is TRBJ2-7, the V gene TRBV27; D ambiguous. Between the trimmed V and J ends, which lost 5 bases and 2 bases, there was a span of 13 bases. Per the germline V gene, CDR1 is MNHEY and CDR2 is SMNVEV (reference sequence). This CDR3 comprises 14 residues. CDR3 loop: CASSPDAGTYEQYF. CDR3 coding DNA: TGTGCCAGCAGTCCAGATGCAGGCACCTACGAGCAGTACTTC.

This clonotype has a count of ten or more. The CDR3 nucleotides are TGCGCCAGCAGCCAAGGGTTACTAGCTACGTCTAGCACAGATACGCAGTATTTT. Translated, it gives CASSQGLLATSSTDTQYF. The chain couples TRBV4-3 to TRBJ2-3, with D possibly being TRBD2 (6 bases). Germline loops: CDR1 LGHNA, CDR2 YSLEER. With 1 base removed from V and 0 bases from J, the gap between germline ends came to 17 bases. CDR3 length: 18 residues.

Ten or more counts support this clonotype. The chain couples TRBV29-1 to TRBJ1-1; D not resolved. The CDR3 covers 13 residues. V lost 4 bases to trimming and J lost 4 bases, with 13 bases between them. Germline lookup yields CDR1 SQVTM and CDR2 ANQGSEA. The chain's CDR3 is CSVVISSGTEAFF. CDR3 DNA: TGCAGCGTTGTAATTTCCAGCGGCACTGAAGCTTTCTTT.